A selection of T cell receptor beta chains follows, all from one sample in a study of vaccination and CD4 T cells after COVID-19. Their antigens are not known. TCRdb re-called the PCR reads through MiXCR, storing one row per CDR3 protein. The sample gives fewer than 14,000 distinct CDR3 sequences, roughly 41% of which show up once; around 10% is in the top ten. Sequences were derived from CD4+ T cells from blood, cultured in vitro, sampled after SARS-CoV-2 vaccination. Receptor source: a human donor who had recovered from COVID-19. Both conserved end residues are trimmed from each CDR3. The order of the fields is J gene, D gene, CDR3 length, V gene, clone size, CDR3 protein. The D gene is left open where the match is weak. The size of a clone is reported for some rows only, either as once, few or many, or as a class for expanded clones.

J: TRBJ2-3
D: -
length: 12
V: TRBV19
size: -
CDR3: ASSFRDSTDTQY

J: TRBJ2-5
D: -
length: 13
V: TRBV5-5
size: -
CDR3: ASSLSWGLVETQY

J: TRBJ2-3
D: -
length: 12
V: TRBV2
size: -
CDR3: ASGEGGTDTTQY

J: TRBJ2-1
D: TRBD2
length: 15
V: TRBV27
size: few
CDR3: ASSTSSGSKSYNEQF

J: TRBJ2-3
D: -
length: 13
V: TRBV12-3/TRBV12-4
size: -
CDR3: ASSLPATRTDTQY

J: TRBJ2-5
D: -
length: 11
V: TRBV27
size: medium-sized
CDR3: ASSTDLKETQY

J: TRBJ2-5
D: TRBD1
length: 15
V: TRBV2
size: -
CDR3: ASSEAVNRGRRETQY

J: TRBJ2-7
D: TRBD2
length: 14
V: TRBV27
size: -
CDR3: ASGQKRTSGMFEQY

J: TRBJ2-4
D: -
length: 11
V: TRBV20-1
size: -
CDR3: SAIRGKGSIQY

J: TRBJ2-1
D: TRBD1
length: 13
V: TRBV27
size: few
CDR3: ASSLGDRAYNEQF

J: TRBJ1-3
D: TRBD1
length: 13
V: TRBV20-1
size: few
CDR3: SASSRTGAGNTIY

J: TRBJ2-5
D: TRBD1
length: 14
V: TRBV19
size: -
CDR3: ASSSLGQGLGETQY

J: TRBJ1-1
D: -
length: 11
V: TRBV10-3
size: -
CDR3: AIKQVQNTEAF

J: TRBJ2-1
D: TRBD2
length: 12
V: TRBV7-6
size: few
CDR3: ASSLGTLADEQF

J: TRBJ2-7
D: -
length: 12
V: TRBV19
size: few
CDR3: ASRGRGLTYEQY

J: TRBJ2-4
D: -
length: 13
V: TRBV23-1
size: few
CDR3: ASSRRTVAKNIQY

J: TRBJ2-1
D: -
length: 14
V: TRBV6-1
size: -
CDR3: ASSASVRSSYNEQF

J: TRBJ2-4
D: -
length: 14
V: TRBV7-9
size: once
CDR3: ASSFETRDTKNIQY

J: TRBJ2-7
D: -
length: 12
V: TRBV20-1
size: -
CDR3: SAPRTRSSYEQY

J: TRBJ2-7
D: -
length: 10
V: TRBV29-1
size: -
CDR3: SVPGGLYEQY

J: TRBJ2-2
D: -
length: 12
V: TRBV6-5
size: -
CDR3: ASSYGRNTGELF

J: TRBJ1-1
D: TRBD1
length: 11
V: TRBV30
size: -
CDR3: AWKRTGATEAF

J: TRBJ1-1
D: -
length: 14
V: TRBV6-1
size: few
CDR3: ASTHGRGTVNTEAF

J: TRBJ1-5
D: -
length: 15
V: TRBV7-2
size: -
CDR3: ASSLTYRAVGNQPQH

J: TRBJ1-1
D: -
length: 12
V: TRBV10-3
size: -
CDR3: AISASRENTEAF

J: TRBJ2-3
D: -
length: 10
V: TRBV4-1
size: -
CDR3: ASSKDSYTQY

J: TRBJ1-6
D: -
length: 13
V: TRBV28
size: few
CDR3: ASSLRPGPNSPLH

J: TRBJ2-1
D: -
length: 12
V: TRBV19
size: -
CDR3: ASISPGRYNEQF

J: TRBJ1-1
D: -
length: 10
V: TRBV2
size: few
CDR3: ASSAEGVRAF

J: TRBJ2-1
D: TRBD2
length: 14
V: TRBV28
size: -
CDR3: ASTPSRDYSRREQF

J: TRBJ1-4
D: -
length: 12
V: TRBV25-1
size: -
CDR3: ASSESRGLEKLF

J: TRBJ2-5
D: TRBD2
length: 15
V: TRBV7-7
size: few
CDR3: ASSSKLAGGLQETQY

J: TRBJ2-7
D: -
length: 13
V: TRBV5-6
size: once
CDR3: ASSSFLDRSYEQH

J: TRBJ1-2
D: -
length: 13
V: TRBV6-1
size: -
CDR3: ASSPWPGTSYGYT

J: TRBJ2-2
D: -
length: 14
V: TRBV7-9
size: few
CDR3: ASSLSAVGRSGELF

J: TRBJ2-1
D: TRBD1
length: 15
V: TRBV4-1
size: -
CDR3: ASSQGTGNGIYNEQF

J: TRBJ2-7
D: -
length: 14
V: TRBV7-2
size: -
CDR3: ASSPLGPLDTYEQY